Given below is one T cell receptor beta chain in context. No antigen is known for it. The record originates from a study of T cell responses to AZD1222 COVID-19 vaccine. The table came from immunoSEQ multiplex PCR; TCRdb's copy has only in-frame clones and leaves some out. Of about 150,000 clones in the sample, 90% were seen once. The CDR3 totals 13 residues. The V segment lost 11 bases and the J segment 3 bases; nucleotides outside the gene matches: 9. The germline V gene encodes CDR1 ENHRY and CDR2 SYGVKD. Findings of the study overall: Spike regions recognized by vaccine-associated CD4 TCRs spanned the protein, led by 160-218 and 743-854.

This receptor was taken from an adult who received the AZD1222 COVID-19 vaccine. The chain carries TRBV10-3 and TRBJ1-2; 7 bases agree with TRBD1. Specimen: peripheral blood, collected 28 days after the second AZD1222 dose. CDR3 in amino acids: CAVGQALHYGYTF. Written as DNA, the CDR3 is TGTGCCGTCGGACAGGCTCTTCACTATGGCTACACCTTC.